The source of this T cell receptor (beta chain) is a study of cytomegalovirus exposure and HLA in healthy donors. General study results and limits: Sequencing had likely introduced a cluster of highly shared sequence variants as an artifact. V- and J-gene trimming of TCR beta was linked (in a later analysis) to a missense DCLRE1C variant. The study labeled approximately 150 TCR beta chains cytomegalovirus-associated.

Comment on this clone: Its antigen remains unidentified.

With 60 Vbeta and 13 Jbeta primers, the PCR was carried out. Authors' methods: Roughly 10 million shared chains were among about 80 million unique TCR beta chains counted in a later analysis. The assay was immunoSEQ multiplex PCR, and TCRdb's table has in-frame clones only and misses some. The V and J calls and clone size come from that table; D and trimming were worked out from the DNA. The table lists 150,000 to 200,000 clones, around 80% of them singletons. Trimming cost V 4 bases and J 3 bases; bases outside gene matches: 8. The V gene's germline CDR1 is GTSNPN and CDR2 SVGIG (reference sequence). This CDR3 region has 14 residues.

The chain is built from TRBV30 and TRBJ1-1; 7 positions agree with TRBD1. Specimen: PBMCs. The receptor was isolated from a man aged 18-30 years in good health and CMV-seropositive. Here the CDR3 DNA reads TGTGCCTGGATTCCGGACAGGCGATACACTGAAGCTTTCTTT. Protein sequence: CAWIPDRRYTEAFF.